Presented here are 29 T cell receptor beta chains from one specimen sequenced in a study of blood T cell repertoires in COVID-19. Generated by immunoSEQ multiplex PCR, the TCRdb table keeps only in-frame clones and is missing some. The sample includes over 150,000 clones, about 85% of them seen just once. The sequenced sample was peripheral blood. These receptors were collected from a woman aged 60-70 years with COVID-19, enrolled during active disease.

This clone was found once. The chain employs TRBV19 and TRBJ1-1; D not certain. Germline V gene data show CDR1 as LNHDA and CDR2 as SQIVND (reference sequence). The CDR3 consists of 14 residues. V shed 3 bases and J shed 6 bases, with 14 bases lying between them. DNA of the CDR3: TGTGCCAGTAGTATTGGGAGTCCGTTCTCTGAAGCTTTCTTT. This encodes CASSIGSPFSEAFF.

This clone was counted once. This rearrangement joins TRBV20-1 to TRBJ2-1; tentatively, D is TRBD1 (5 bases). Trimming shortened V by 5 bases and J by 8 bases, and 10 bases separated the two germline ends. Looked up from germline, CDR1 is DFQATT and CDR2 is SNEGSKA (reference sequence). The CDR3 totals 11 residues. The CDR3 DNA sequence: TGCAGTGCTCCCTCCAGGGATGAGCAGTTCTTC. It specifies CSAPSRDEQFF.

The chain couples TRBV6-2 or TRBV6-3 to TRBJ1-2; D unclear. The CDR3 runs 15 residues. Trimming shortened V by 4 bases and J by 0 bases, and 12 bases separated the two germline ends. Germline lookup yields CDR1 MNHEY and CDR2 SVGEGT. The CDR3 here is CASSSRREANYGYTF. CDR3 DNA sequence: TGTGCCAGCAGTTCGCGACGGGAAGCTAACTATGGCTACACCTTC.

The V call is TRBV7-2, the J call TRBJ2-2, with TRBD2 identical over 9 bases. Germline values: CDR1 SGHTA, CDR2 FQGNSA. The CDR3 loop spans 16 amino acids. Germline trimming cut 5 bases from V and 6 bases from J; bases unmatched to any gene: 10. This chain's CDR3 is CASSLYSGRVAGELFF. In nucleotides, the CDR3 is TGTGCCAGCAGCCTCTATAGCGGGAGAGTCGCCGGGGAGCTGTTTTTT.

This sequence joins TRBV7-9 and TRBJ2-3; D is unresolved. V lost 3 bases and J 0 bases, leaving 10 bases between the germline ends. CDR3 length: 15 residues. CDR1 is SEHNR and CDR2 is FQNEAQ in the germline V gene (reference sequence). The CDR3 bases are TGTGCCAGCAGCTTTCCGGGTGCTAGCACAGATACGCAGTATTTT. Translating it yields CASSFPGASTDTQYF.

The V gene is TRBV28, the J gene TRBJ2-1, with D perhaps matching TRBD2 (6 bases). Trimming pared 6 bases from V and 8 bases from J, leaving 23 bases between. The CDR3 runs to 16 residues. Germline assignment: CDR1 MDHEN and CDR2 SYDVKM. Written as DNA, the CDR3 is TGTGCCAGCAGCCCCATCGGGTCCGGGAGTTCGGATGAGCAGTTCTTC. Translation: CASSPIGSGSSDEQFF.

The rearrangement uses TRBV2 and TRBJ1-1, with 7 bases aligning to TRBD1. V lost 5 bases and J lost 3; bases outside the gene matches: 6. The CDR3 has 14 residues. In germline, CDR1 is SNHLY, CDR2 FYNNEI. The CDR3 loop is CASSFRQGHTEAFF. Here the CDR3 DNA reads TGTGCCAGCAGTTTTCGACAGGGTCACACTGAAGCTTTCTTT.

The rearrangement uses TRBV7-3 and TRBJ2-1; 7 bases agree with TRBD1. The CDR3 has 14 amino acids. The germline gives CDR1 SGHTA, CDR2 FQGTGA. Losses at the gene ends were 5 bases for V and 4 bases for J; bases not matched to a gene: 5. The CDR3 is CASSPRTGYNEQFF. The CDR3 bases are TGTGCCAGCAGCCCTCGGACAGGATACAATGAGCAGTTCTTC.

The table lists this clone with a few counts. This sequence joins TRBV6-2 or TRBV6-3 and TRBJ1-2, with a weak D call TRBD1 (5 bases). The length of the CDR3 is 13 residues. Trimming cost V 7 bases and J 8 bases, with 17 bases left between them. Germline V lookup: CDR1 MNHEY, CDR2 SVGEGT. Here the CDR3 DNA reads TGTGCCAGCACCCCGCGGGAGGGGCTAGGCTACACCTTC. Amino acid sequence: CASTPREGLGYTF.

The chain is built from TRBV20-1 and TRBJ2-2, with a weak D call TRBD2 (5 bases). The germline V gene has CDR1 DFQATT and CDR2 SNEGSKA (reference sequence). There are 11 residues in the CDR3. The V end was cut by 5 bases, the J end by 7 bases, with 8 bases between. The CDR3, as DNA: TGCAGTGCTCCCCGGGGCGGGGAGCTGTTTTTT. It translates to CSAPRGGELFF.

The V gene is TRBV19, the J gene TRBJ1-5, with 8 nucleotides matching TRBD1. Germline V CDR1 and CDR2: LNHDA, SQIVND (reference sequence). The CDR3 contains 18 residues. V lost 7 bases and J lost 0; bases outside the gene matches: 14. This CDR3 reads CASTNPYGTGPSNQPQHF. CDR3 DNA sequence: TGTGCCAGTACAAATCCCTACGGGACAGGCCCTAGCAATCAGCCCCAGCATTTT.

The CDR3 nucleotides read TGTGCCAGCCGAAGGGGACACCTTAGCACAGATACGCAGTATTTT. Translation gives CASRRGHLSTDTQYF. The chain has TRBV5-6 and TRBJ2-3; a possible D gene is TRBD1 (6 bases). V lost 7 bases to trimming and J lost 0 bases, with 15 bases between them. CDR1 is SGHDT, CDR2 YYEEEE, per germline. This CDR3 comprises 15 residues.

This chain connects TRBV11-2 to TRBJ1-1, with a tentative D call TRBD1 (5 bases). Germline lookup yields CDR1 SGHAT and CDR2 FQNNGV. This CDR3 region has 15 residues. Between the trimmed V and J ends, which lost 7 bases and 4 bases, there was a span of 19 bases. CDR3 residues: CASKPGDRRSTEAFF. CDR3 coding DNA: TGTGCCAGCAAACCTGGCGACAGAAGGAGCACTGAAGCTTTCTTT.

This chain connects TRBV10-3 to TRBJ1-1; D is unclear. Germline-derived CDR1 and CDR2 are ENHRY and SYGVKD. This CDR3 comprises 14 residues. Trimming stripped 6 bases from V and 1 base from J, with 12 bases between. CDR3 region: CAIRIQASNTEAFF. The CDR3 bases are TGTGCCATCAGGATTCAGGCGTCGAACACTGAAGCTTTCTTT.

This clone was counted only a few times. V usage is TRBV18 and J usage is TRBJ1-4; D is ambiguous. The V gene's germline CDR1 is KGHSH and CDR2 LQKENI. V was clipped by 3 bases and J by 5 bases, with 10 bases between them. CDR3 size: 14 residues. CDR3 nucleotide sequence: TGTGCCAGCTCACCGTCACAGCCGAATGAAAAACTGTTTTTT. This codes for CASSPSQPNEKLFF.

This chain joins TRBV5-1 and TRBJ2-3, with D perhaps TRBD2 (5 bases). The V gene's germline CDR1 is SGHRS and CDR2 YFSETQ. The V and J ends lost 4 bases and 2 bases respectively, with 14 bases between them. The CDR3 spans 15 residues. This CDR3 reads CASSPRTSSTDTQYF. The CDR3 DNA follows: TGCGCCAGCAGCCCCCGGACTTCCTCCACAGATACGCAGTATTTT.

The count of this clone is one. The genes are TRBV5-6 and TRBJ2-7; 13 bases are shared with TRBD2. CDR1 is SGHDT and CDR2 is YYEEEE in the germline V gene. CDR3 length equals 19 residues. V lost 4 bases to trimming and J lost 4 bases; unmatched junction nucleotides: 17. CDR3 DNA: TGTGCCAGCAGCCCGGGGGGACCGGGACTAGCGGGGACCCATTACGAGCAGTACGTC. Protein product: CASSPGGPGLAGTHYEQYV.

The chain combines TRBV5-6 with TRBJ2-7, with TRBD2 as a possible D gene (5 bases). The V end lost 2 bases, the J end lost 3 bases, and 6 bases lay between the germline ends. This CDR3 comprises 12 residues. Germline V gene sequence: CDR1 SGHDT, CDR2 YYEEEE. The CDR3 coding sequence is TGTGCCAGCAGCTTCGGGGACTACGAGCAGTACGTC. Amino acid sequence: CASSFGDYEQYV.

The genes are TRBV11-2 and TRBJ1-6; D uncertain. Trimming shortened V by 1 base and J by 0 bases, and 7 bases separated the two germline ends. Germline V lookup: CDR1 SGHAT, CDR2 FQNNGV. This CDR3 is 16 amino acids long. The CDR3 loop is CASSLGEGSYNSPLHF. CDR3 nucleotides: TGTGCCAGCAGCTTAGGGGAGGGCTCCTATAATTCACCCCTCCACTTT.

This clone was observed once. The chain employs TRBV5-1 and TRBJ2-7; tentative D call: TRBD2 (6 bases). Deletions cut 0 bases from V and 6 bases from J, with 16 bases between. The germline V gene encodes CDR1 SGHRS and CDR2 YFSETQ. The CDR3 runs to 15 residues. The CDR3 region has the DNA TGCGCCAGCAGCTTGGTCCGTCGGGAGCTGGGCGAGCAGTACTTC. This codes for CASSLVRRELGEQYF. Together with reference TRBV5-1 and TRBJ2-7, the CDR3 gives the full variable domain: KAGVTQTPRYLIKTRGQQVTLSCSPISGHRSVSWYQQTPGQGLQFLFEYFSETQRNKGNFPGRFSGRQFSNSRSEMNVSTLELGDSALYLCASSLVRRELGEQYFGPGTRLTVT.

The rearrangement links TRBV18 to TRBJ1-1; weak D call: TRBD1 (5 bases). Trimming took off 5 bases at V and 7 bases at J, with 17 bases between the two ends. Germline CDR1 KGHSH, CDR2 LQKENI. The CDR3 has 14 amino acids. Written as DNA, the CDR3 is TGTGCCAGCTCAATGGACACTCGAAGGGGTGAAGCTTTCTTT. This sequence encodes CASSMDTRRGEAFF.

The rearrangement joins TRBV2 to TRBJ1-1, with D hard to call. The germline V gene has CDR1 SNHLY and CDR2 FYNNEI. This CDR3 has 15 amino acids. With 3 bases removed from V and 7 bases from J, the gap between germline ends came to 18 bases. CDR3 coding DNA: TGTGCCAGCAGTGAGTTGGAGAGGGCCGACGGTGAAGCTTTCTTT. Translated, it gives CASSELERADGEAFF.

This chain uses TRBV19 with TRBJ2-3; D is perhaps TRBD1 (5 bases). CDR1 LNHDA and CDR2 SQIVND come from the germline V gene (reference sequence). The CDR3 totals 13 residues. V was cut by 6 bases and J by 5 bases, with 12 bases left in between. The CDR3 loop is CASSVLGQDTQYF. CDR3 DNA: TGTGCCAGTAGCGTCCTGGGGCAAGATACGCAGTATTTT.

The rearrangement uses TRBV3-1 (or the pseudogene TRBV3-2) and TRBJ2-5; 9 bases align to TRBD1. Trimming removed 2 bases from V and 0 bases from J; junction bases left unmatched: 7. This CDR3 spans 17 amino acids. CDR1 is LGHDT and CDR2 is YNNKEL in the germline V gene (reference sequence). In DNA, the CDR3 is TGTGCCAGCAGCCAATCCCGGACAGGGGTAAACCAAGAGACCCAGTACTTC. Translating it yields CASSQSRTGVNQETQYF.

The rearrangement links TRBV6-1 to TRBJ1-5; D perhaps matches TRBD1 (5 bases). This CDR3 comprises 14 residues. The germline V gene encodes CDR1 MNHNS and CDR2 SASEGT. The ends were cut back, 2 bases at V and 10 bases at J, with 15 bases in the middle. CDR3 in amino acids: CASSETPTGLPQHF. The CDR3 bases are TGTGCCAGCAGTGAAACACCAACAGGACTACCCCAGCATTTT.

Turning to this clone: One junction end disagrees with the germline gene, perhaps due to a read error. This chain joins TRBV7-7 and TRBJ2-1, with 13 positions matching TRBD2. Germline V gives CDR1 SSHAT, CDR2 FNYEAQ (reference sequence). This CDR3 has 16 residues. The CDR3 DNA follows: TGTGCTAGCAGCTTAGCGGGACTAGCGGGAAGAAATGAGCAGTTCTTC. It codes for CASSLAGLAGRNEQFF.

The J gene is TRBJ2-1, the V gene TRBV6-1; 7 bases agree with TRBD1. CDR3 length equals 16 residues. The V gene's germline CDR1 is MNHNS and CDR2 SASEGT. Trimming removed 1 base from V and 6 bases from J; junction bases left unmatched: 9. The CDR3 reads CASSEEGAVLRNEQFF. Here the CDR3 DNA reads TGTGCCAGCAGTGAAGAGGGGGCGGTTTTGCGCAATGAGCAGTTCTTC.

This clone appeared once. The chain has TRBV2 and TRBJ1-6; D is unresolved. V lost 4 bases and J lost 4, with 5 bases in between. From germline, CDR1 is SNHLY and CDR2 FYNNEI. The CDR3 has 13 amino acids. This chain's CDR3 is CASSVRYNSPLHF. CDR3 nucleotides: TGTGCCAGCAGTGTCCGTTATAATTCACCCCTCCACTTT.

This CDR3 is CASSIGPSSAPLPGELFF. The CDR3 region has the DNA TGTGCCAGTAGTATAGGCCCTTCCTCCGCTCCCCTACCCGGGGAGCTGTTTTTT. The chain couples TRBV19 to TRBJ2-2; D not resolved. The CDR3 is 18 residues long. V lost 1 base to trimming and J lost 6 bases, with 21 bases between them. The germline V gene encodes CDR1 LNHDA and CDR2 SQIVND (reference sequence).